These T cell receptor beta chains were read from a single sample in a study of OX40 agonist ivuxolimab in advanced cancers. This table comes from immunoSEQ multiplex PCR, and its TCRdb copy is limited to in-frame clones, with some not included. This sample has tens of thousands of clones, with about nine tenths found just once. Source: CD4+ or CD8+ T cells sorted from blood, taken in a trial of the OX40 agonist ivuxolimab. These receptors all come from an adult with an advanced solid tumor such as melanoma, head and neck, liver or kidney cancer. CDR3s include the opening cysteine and the closing phenylalanine or tryptophan. The order of the fields is D gene, V gene, CDR3 length, J gene, clone size, CDR3 DNA, CDR3 protein. D genes are given only for firm matches. A row's size may be missing; if present it is once, few, many or a size class.

TRBD2	TRBV27	15	TRBJ2-3	few	TGTGCCAGCAGTGGGACTAGCGGAAGCACAGATACGCAGTATTTT	CASSGTSGSTDTQYF
-	TRBV5-1	12	TRBJ2-1	-	TGCGCCAGCAGTCCCCCCGGCAATGAGCAGTTCTTC	CASSPPGNEQFF
TRBD1	TRBV10-1	15	TRBJ2-3	-	TGCGCCAGCACTAACGACAGGGGGCTAACAGATACGCAGTATTTT	CASTNDRGLTDTQYF
TRBD2	TRBV27	14	TRBJ2-7	few	TGTGCCAGCTGTCGACTAGCGGGAGGTGGCGAGCAGTACTTC	CASCRLAGGGEQYF
TRBD2	TRBV30	16	TRBJ2-5	-	TGTGCCTGGAGTTGGACTAGCGGGAGATTGGAGGAGACCCAGTACTTC	CAWSWTSGRLEETQYF
-	TRBV7-8	16	TRBJ2-7	-	TGTGCCAGCAGCTTAGTTCCGACAGGTGGCTCCTACGAGCAGTACTTC	CASSLVPTGGSYEQYF
-	TRBV30	13	TRBJ1-2	-	TGTGCCTGGAGTACAGGGACTAACTATGGCTACACCTTC	CAWSTGTNYGYTF
TRBD1	TRBV6-5	13	TRBJ1-1	-	TGTGCCAGCAGGAACAGGGGGCGGGGGGAAGCTTTCTTT	CASRNRGRGEAFF
-	TRBV10-3	14	TRBJ1-2	-	TGTGCCATCAGTGATGGGGCTGGCCAAGATGGCTACACCTTC	CAISDGAGQDGYTF
-	TRBV11-3	13	TRBJ1-1	-	TGTGCCAGCAGCTCCTTCAGGGGTAATGAAGCTTTCTTT	CASSSFRGNEAFF
TRBD2	TRBV9	15	TRBJ2-3	-	TGTGCCAGCAGCGCCGGACTAGCGGGAGCAGATACGCAGTATTTT	CASSAGLAGADTQYF
TRBD1	TRBV30	15	TRBJ1-2	-	TGTGCCTGGAGTGATGGGACAGGTAGATTCTATGGCTACACCTTC	CAWSDGTGRFYGYTF
TRBD1	TRBV5-1	15	TRBJ2-7	-	TGCGCCAGCAGCTCCGCGGGACAGGCATACTACGAGCAGTACTTC	CASSSAGQAYYEQYF
-	TRBV4-2	13	TRBJ2-1	-	TGTGCCAGCAGCCAAGATCGTCAGCTTTCCCAGTTCTTC	CASSQDRQLSQFF
-	TRBV5-1	17	TRBJ2-4	-	TGCGCCAGCAGCCCGAGGGTAGATCCTCTAGCCAAAAACATTCAGTACTTC	CASSPRVDPLAKNIQYF
-	TRBV2	15	TRBJ2-3	-	TGTGCCAGCAGTGCGTGGAACAGGGAAACAGATACGCAGTATTTT	CASSAWNRETDTQYF
-	TRBV6-1	12	TRBJ2-2	-	TGTGCCAGCCATCTGGGTGCCGGGGAGCTGTTTTTT	CASHLGAGELFF
-	TRBV5-5	14	TRBJ2-5	-	TGTGCCAGCAGCTCACGAGAGGTGGAGCGGACCCAGTACTTC	CASSSREVERTQYF
-	TRBV6-6	15	TRBJ2-7	-	TGTGCCAGCAGTTACAAGGCAGATAGCTCCTACGAGCAGTACTTC	CASSYKADSSYEQYF
TRBD1	TRBV7-9	13	TRBJ2-7	-	TGTGCCAGCAGCTCGACAGGGATTTACGAGCAGTACTTC	CASSSTGIYEQYF
-	TRBV4-1	14	TRBJ2-7	-	TGCGCCAGCAGCCCGACCGGGCGGGACTACGAGCAGTACTTC	CASSPTGRDYEQYF
TRBD2	TRBV4-1	16	TRBJ2-2	many	TGCGCCAGCAGCCAAGATCTAAGCGGGAGCCCCGGGGAGCTGTTTTTT	CASSQDLSGSPGELFF
TRBD2	TRBV5-1	16	TRBJ2-1	-	TGCGCCAGCAGCCCGATCCTAGCGGGAGGGCACAATGAGCAGTTCTTC	CASSPILAGGHNEQFF
-	TRBV7-6	15	TRBJ2-7	once	TGTGCCAGCAGCTTACCCCTAGATCTCGCTGGCGAGCAGTACTTC	CASSLPLDLAGEQYF
-	TRBV27	13	TRBJ2-7	-	TGTGCCAGCAGTTTAATGAGCAGGGACGAGCAGTACTTC	CASSLMSRDEQYF
TRBD2	TRBV5-1	18	TRBJ2-7	few	TGCGCCAGCAGCATAGGACTAGCGGGATCAGCACGATCCTACGAGCAGTACTTC	CASSIGLAGSARSYEQYF
TRBD1	TRBV5-6	17	TRBJ1-6	-	TGTGCCAGCAGCCCGGGACAGGGCTTTACTTATAATTCACCCCTCCACTTT	CASSPGQGFTYNSPLHF
-	TRBV27	12	TRBJ2-7	-	TGTGCCAGCAGCGGAGACGGATACGAGCAGTACTTC	CASSGDGYEQYF
-	TRBV19	14	TRBJ1-5	-	TGTGCCAGTAGTATTACCCCCCCCAATCAGCCCCAGCATTTT	CASSITPPNQPQHF
-	TRBV7-6	20	TRBJ2-1	-	TGTGCCAGCAGCGCCGTTTATTCCAAGCAAGCTATCCAACCGGGCAATGAGCAGTTCTTC	CASSAVYSKQAIQPGNEQFF
-	TRBV7-6	12	TRBJ2-1	-	TGTGCCAGCAGCTCTAGCGACTATGAGCAGTTCTTC	CASSSSDYEQFF
TRBD1	TRBV4-2	15	TRBJ1-4	-	TGTGCCAGCAGCTCCAACAGGGGGCTAGATGAAAAACTGTTTTTT	CASSSNRGLDEKLFF
-	TRBV5-4	17	TRBJ2-6	-	TGTGCCAGCAGCTTCCCCGGGACTTTCTCTGGGGCCAACGTCCTGACTTTC	CASSFPGTFSGANVLTF
-	TRBV6-6	14	TRBJ2-7	-	TGTGCCAGCAGTTACCTTCCAGGGAACTACGAGCAGTACTTC	CASSYLPGNYEQYF
-	TRBV5-1	12	TRBJ1-6	-	TGCGCCAGCAGGGGGGGTAATTCACCCCTCCACTTT	CASRGGNSPLHF
-	TRBV18	13	TRBJ1-1	many	TGTGCCAGCTCAGCGACAGAGAACACTGAAGCTTTCTTT	CASSATENTEAFF
-	TRBV11-2	16	TRBJ1-1	-	TGTGCCAGCAGCTTGAGGGTCCCCCGGTGGGACACTGAAGCTTTCTTT	CASSLRVPRWDTEAFF